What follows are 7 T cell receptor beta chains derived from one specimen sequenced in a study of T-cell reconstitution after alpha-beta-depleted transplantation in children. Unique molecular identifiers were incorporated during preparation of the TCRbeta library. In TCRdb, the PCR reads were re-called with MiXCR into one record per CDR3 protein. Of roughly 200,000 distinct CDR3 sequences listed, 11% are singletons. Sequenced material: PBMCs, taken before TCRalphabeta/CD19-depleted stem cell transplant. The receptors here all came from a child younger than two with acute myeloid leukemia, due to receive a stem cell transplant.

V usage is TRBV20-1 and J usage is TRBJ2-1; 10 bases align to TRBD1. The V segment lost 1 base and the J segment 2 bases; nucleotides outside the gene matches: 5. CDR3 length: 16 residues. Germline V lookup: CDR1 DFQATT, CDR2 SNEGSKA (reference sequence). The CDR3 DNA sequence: TGCAGTGCTAGAGGGGACGGGACAGGGGCCTACAATGAGCAGTTCTTC. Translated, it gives CSARGDGTGAYNEQFF.

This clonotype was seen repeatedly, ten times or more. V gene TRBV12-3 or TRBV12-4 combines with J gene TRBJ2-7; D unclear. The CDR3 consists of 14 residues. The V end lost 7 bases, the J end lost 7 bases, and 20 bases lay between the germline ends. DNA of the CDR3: TGTGCCAGCACCAGGATCAGTGGCCCCGGGGAGCAGTACTTC. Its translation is CASTRISGPGEQYF.

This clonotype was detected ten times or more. The CDR3: CASSFYPEQTTYEQYF. Here the CDR3 DNA reads TGTGCCAGCAGCTTTTATCCAGAACAAACGACCTACGAGCAGTACTTC. The rearrangement uses TRBV11-2 and TRBJ2-7; D not certain. This CDR3 has 16 residues. Trimming pared 3 bases from V and 2 bases from J, leaving 17 bases between. In germline, CDR1 is SGHAT, CDR2 FQNNGV. Filled out from reference TRBV11-2 and TRBJ2-7, the complete variable domain reads EAGVAQSPRYKIIEKRQSVAFWCNPISGHATLYWYQQILGQGPKLLIQFQNNGVVDDSQLPKDRFSAERLKGVDSTLKIQPAKLEDSAVYLCASSFYPEQTTYEQYFGPGTRLTVT.

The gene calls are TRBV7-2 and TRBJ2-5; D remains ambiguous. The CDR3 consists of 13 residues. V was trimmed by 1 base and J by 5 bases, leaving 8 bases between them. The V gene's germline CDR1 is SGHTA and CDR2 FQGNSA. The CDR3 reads CASSLEADETQYF. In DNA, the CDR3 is TGTGCCAGCAGCTTAGAGGCGGATGAGACCCAGTACTTC.

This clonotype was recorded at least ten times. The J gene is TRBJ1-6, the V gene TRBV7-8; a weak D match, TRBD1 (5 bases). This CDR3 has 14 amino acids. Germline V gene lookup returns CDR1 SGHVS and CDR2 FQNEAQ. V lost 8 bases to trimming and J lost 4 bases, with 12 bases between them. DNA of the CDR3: TGTGCCAGCCGGGACGGACTTTATAATTCACCCCTCCACTTT. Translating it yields CASRDGLYNSPLHF.

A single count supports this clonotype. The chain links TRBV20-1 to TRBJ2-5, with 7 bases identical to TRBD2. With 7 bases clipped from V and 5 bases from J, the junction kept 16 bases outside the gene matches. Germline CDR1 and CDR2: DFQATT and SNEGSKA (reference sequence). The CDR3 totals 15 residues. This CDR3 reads CSGSPWGGAVETQYF. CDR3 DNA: TGCAGTGGCTCTCCGTGGGGGGGAGCCGTTGAGACCCAGTACTTC.

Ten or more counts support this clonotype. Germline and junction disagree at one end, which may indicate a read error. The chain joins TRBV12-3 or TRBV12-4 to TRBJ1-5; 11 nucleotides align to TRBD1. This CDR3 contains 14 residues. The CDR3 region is CASSLGTGGQPQHF. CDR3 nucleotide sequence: TGTGCCAGCAGCTTAGGGACAGGGGGACAGCCCCAGCATTTT.